A selection of T cell receptor beta chains follows, all from one sample in a study of T cell responses to AZD1222 COVID-19 vaccine. Data came from immunoSEQ multiplex PCR; TCRdb stores just in-frame clones and leaves some out. The table records around 120,000 clones, around 84% of them present only once. The source material was peripheral blood, sampled on day 0 of AZD1222 vaccination. The receptors originated from an adult in good health. Both conserved end residues are part of each CDR3. D genes are given only for firm matches. Size is stated for part of the rows, as once, few or many counts, or as a class when the clone is expanded.

J: TRBJ1-6; V: TRBV4-3; D: NA; size: NA; CDR3: CASSQDMDSPLHF; DNA: TGCGCCAGCAGCCAAGATATGGATTCACCCCTCCACTTT
J: TRBJ2-5; V: TRBV28; D: NA; size: NA; CDR3: CASSFGGALGETQYF; DNA: TGTGCCAGCAGTTTTGGTGGAGCGTTAGGGGAGACCCAGTACTTC
J: TRBJ2-2; V: TRBV19; D: NA; size: NA; CDR3: CASSIDRPSGELFF; DNA: TGTGCCAGTAGTATAGATAGGCCCTCGGGGGAGCTGTTTTTT
J: TRBJ2-7; V: TRBV12-3/TRBV12-4; D: NA; size: NA; CDR3: CASSLTGPYEQYF; DNA: TGTGCCAGCAGTTTAACAGGTCCCTACGAGCAGTACTTC
J: TRBJ1-2; V: TRBV2; D: NA; size: NA; CDR3: CASSDLGVMGYGYTF; DNA: TGTGCCAGCAGTGATTTGGGGGTGATGGGCTATGGCTACACCTTC
J: TRBJ1-2; V: TRBV3-1/TRBV3-2; D: NA; size: NA; CDR3: CASSPVLVGYGYTF; DNA: TGTGCCAGCAGCCCCGTTCTAGTTGGCTATGGCTACACCTTC
J: TRBJ2-7; V: TRBV3-1/TRBV3-2; D: NA; size: NA; CDR3: CASSQHGGDEQYF; DNA: TGTGCCAGCAGCCAGCATGGAGGGGACGAGCAGTACTTC
J: TRBJ1-6; V: TRBV2; D: NA; size: NA; CDR3: CASNSVNSPLHF; DNA: TGTGCCAGCAACTCAGTGAATTCACCCCTCCACTTT
J: TRBJ1-1; V: TRBV7-8; D: NA; size: NA; CDR3: CASSLAHGSGTEAFF; DNA: TGTGCCAGCAGCTTAGCGCATGGGAGTGGCACTGAAGCTTTCTTT
J: TRBJ2-7; V: TRBV4-3; D: NA; size: NA; CDR3: CASSQGRHPYYEQYF; DNA: TGCGCCAGCAGCCAAGGGAGACACCCCTACTACGAGCAGTACTTC
J: TRBJ1-5; V: TRBV5-8; D: NA; size: NA; CDR3: CASSFSGTNQPQHF; DNA: TGTGCCAGCAGCTTTTCCGGAACCAATCAGCCCCAGCATTTT
J: TRBJ2-1; V: TRBV18; D: NA; size: NA; CDR3: CASSPRDSPGGEQFF; DNA: TGTGCCAGCTCACCCCGGGACTCCCCGGGCGGTGAGCAGTTCTTC
J: TRBJ2-2; V: TRBV4-3; D: NA; size: NA; CDR3: CASSQEPFPGELFF; DNA: TGCGCCAGCAGCCAAGAACCCTTCCCCGGGGAGCTGTTTTTT
J: TRBJ2-5; V: TRBV7-2; D: TRBD2; size: NA; CDR3: CASSPRGEQETQYF; DNA: TGTGCCAGCAGCCCCCGGGGGGAACAAGAGACCCAGTACTTC
J: TRBJ2-7; V: TRBV3-1/TRBV3-2; D: TRBD1; size: NA; CDR3: CASSQIWDRGGEQYF; DNA: TGTGCCAGCAGCCAAATCTGGGACAGGGGGGGCGAGCAGTACTTC
J: TRBJ1-4; V: TRBV9; D: TRBD1; size: NA; CDR3: CASSASPQGGEKLFF; DNA: TGTGCCAGCAGCGCCAGCCCACAGGGGGGCGAAAAACTGTTTTTT
J: TRBJ1-5; V: TRBV24-1; D: NA; size: NA; CDR3: CATSAWGGQPQHF; DNA: TGTGCCACCAGTGCCTGGGGAGGACAGCCCCAGCATTTT
J: TRBJ2-1; V: TRBV21-1; D: NA; size: NA; CDR3: CASSKHGQGPYNEQFF; DNA: TGTGCCAGCAGCAAACATGGACAGGGTCCCTACAATGAGCAGTTCTTC
J: TRBJ1-1; V: TRBV10-3; D: NA; size: once; CDR3: CAISASNTEAFF; DNA: TGTGCCATCAGTGCCTCAAACACTGAAGCTTTCTTT
J: TRBJ2-2; V: TRBV5-4; D: NA; size: NA; CDR3: CASSLVTNTGELFF; DNA: TGTGCCAGCAGCTTGGTGACAAACACCGGGGAGCTGTTTTTT
J: TRBJ2-3; V: TRBV10-1; D: NA; size: NA; CDR3: CASSTGPDTQYF; DNA: TGCGCCAGCAGTACAGGTCCAGATACGCAGTATTTT
J: TRBJ2-2; V: TRBV5-4; D: TRBD1; size: NA; CDR3: CASTRGQDRHRELFF; DNA: TGTGCCAGCACGCGAGGACAGGACCGCCACCGGGAGCTGTTTTTT
J: TRBJ2-1; V: TRBV29-1; D: NA; size: NA; CDR3: CSVARRTPLSYNEQFF; DNA: TGCAGCGTTGCAAGGCGGACTCCGCTCTCCTACAATGAGCAGTTCTTC
J: TRBJ2-5; V: TRBV19; D: TRBD1; size: NA; CDR3: CASSRGQQETQYF; DNA: TGTGCCAGTAGTAGGGGACAGCAAGAGACCCAGTACTTC
J: TRBJ2-7; V: TRBV30; D: TRBD1; size: NA; CDR3: CAWSGGTGAYEQYF; DNA: TGTGCCTGGAGTGGAGGGACAGGAGCCTACGAGCAGTACTTC
J: TRBJ2-5; V: TRBV6-5; D: NA; size: NA; CDR3: CASLKETQYF; DNA: TGTGCCAGCCTTAAAGAGACCCAGTACTTC
J: TRBJ2-2; V: TRBV5-1; D: TRBD2; size: NA; CDR3: CASSLAAGGPSGELFF; DNA: TGCGCCAGCAGCTTAGCAGCGGGGGGGCCGAGCGGGGAGCTGTTTTTT
J: TRBJ2-5; V: TRBV30; D: NA; size: NA; CDR3: CAWSPGENQETQYF; DNA: TGTGCCTGGAGTCCCGGGGAGAATCAAGAGACCCAGTACTTC
J: TRBJ2-7; V: TRBV5-8; D: NA; size: NA; CDR3: CASSLGDEQYF; DNA: TGTGCCAGCAGCTTAGGGGACGAGCAGTACTTC
J: TRBJ2-5; V: TRBV5-4; D: NA; size: NA; CDR3: CASSLGQGRETQYF; DNA: TGTGCCAGCAGCCTGGGGCAGGGCCGGGAGACCCAGTACTTC
J: TRBJ2-7; V: TRBV6-1; D: NA; size: NA; CDR3: CASSEALHRKNYEQYF; DNA: TGTGCCAGCAGTGAAGCGCTTCACAGGAAGAACTACGAGCAGTACTTC
J: TRBJ2-5; V: TRBV2; D: NA; size: NA; CDR3: CASRTDQETQYF; DNA: TGTGCCAGCAGGACGGACCAAGAGACCCAGTACTTC
J: TRBJ2-7; V: TRBV7-8; D: TRBD2; size: NA; CDR3: CASSLGSSGTYEQYF; DNA: TGTGCCAGCAGCTTAGGGTCTAGCGGCACCTACGAGCAGTACTTC
J: TRBJ2-7; V: TRBV7-9; D: NA; size: NA; CDR3: CASSRREYEQYF; DNA: TGTGCCAGCAGCCGCCGAGAGTACGAGCAGTACTTC
J: TRBJ1-3; V: TRBV21-1; D: NA; size: NA; CDR3: CASSKAPSGNTIYF; DNA: TGTGCCAGCAGCAAAGCCCCCTCTGGAAACACCATATATTTT
J: TRBJ2-3; V: TRBV27; D: TRBD2; size: NA; CDR3: CASRGLATSTDTQYF; DNA: TGTGCCAGCAGAGGACTAGCTACTAGCACAGATACGCAGTATTTT
J: TRBJ2-3; V: TRBV27; D: TRBD2; size: NA; CDR3: CASRERDWRVPDTQYF; DNA: TGTGCCAGCAGGGAGCGGGACTGGAGGGTCCCAGATACGCAGTATTTT
J: TRBJ2-5; V: TRBV5-1; D: TRBD1; size: NA; CDR3: CASSFTGAQETQYF; DNA: TGCGCCAGCAGCTTTACAGGGGCCCAAGAGACCCAGTACTTC
J: TRBJ2-1; V: TRBV5-1; D: TRBD2; size: NA; CDR3: CASSLTSGNNEQFF; DNA: TGCGCCAGCAGCTTGACTAGCGGGAACAATGAGCAGTTCTTC
J: TRBJ1-4; V: TRBV3-1/TRBV3-2; D: NA; size: NA; CDR3: CASSQGGQPNEKLFF; DNA: TGTGCCAGCAGCCAAGGCGGACAGCCTAATGAAAAACTGTTTTTT
J: TRBJ1-5; V: TRBV7-8; D: TRBD1; size: NA; CDR3: CASSLTGGNQPQHF; DNA: TGTGCCAGCAGCTTAACAGGGGGCAATCAGCCCCAGCATTTT
J: TRBJ2-1; V: TRBV24-1; D: NA; size: few; CDR3: CATSDSPRAISYNEQFF; DNA: TGTGCCACCAGTGATTCCCCTAGGGCTATCTCCTACAATGAGCAGTTCTTC
J: TRBJ2-7; V: TRBV3-1/TRBV3-2; D: TRBD2; size: NA; CDR3: CASSPRDYTSYEQYF; DNA: TGTGCCAGCAGCCCCCGGGACTATACCTCCTACGAGCAGTACTTC
J: TRBJ2-7; V: TRBV5-4; D: TRBD1; size: NA; CDR3: CASSFGQGSYEQYF; DNA: TGTGCCAGCAGCTTTGGACAGGGGTCCTACGAGCAGTACTTC
J: TRBJ1-1; V: TRBV28; D: NA; size: NA; CDR3: CASTPGHLKAFF; DNA: TGTGCCAGCACCCCAGGGCACCTAAAAGCTTTCTTT
J: TRBJ1-2; V: TRBV4-3; D: NA; size: NA; CDR3: CASSQDRFLSNYGYTF; DNA: TGCGCCAGCAGCCAAGATCGTTTTCTTTCCAACTATGGCTACACCTTC
J: TRBJ1-2; V: TRBV19; D: TRBD1; size: NA; CDR3: CASSDRGAGPSYGYTF; DNA: TGTGCCAGTAGCGACAGGGGTGCCGGTCCTAGCTATGGCTACACCTTC
J: TRBJ1-3; V: TRBV30; D: NA; size: NA; CDR3: CAWGTFSGNTIYF; DNA: TGTGCCTGGGGGACTTTCTCTGGAAACACCATATATTTT